These 19 T cell receptor beta chains were all obtained from the same sample, sequenced in a study of early T cells in non-severe SARS-CoV-2 infection. Each CDR3 protein is one row after TCRdb ran MiXCR on the 5' RACE reads. Of nearly 95,000 distinct CDR3 sequences in the sample, roughly 15% were seen once. Source: whole blood, taken at baseline. The receptors were gathered from an adult who was a healthcare worker with PCR-confirmed SARS-CoV-2 infection or an uninfected control (not recorded which).

The chain has TRBV6-1 and TRBJ2-3, with 7 bases identical to TRBD1. The CDR3 is made up of 14 amino acids. Looked up from germline, CDR1 is MNHNS and CDR2 is SASEGT. Trimming removed 4 bases from V and 3 bases from J; junction bases left unmatched: 4. The CDR3 sequence: CASSADRLTDTQYF. CDR3 sequence (DNA): TGTGCCAGCAGTGCGGACAGGCTTACAGATACGCAGTATTTT.

This clonotype was found many times. The genes are TRBV7-9 and TRBJ2-1; 9 bases line up with TRBD1. J was trimmed by 7 bases and V by 5 bases; bases with no gene match: 12. The CDR3 has 16 amino acids. Germline CDR1 SEHNR, CDR2 FQNEAQ (reference sequence). Here the CDR3 reads CASSTEGQGRRNEQFF. The CDR3 nucleotides read TGTGCCAGCAGCACCGAGGGACAGGGCCGTAGGAATGAGCAGTTCTTC.

This clonotype was picked up a small number of times. J is TRBJ2-1 and V is TRBV29-1, with D maybe TRBD2 (6 bases). Germline V gene lookup returns CDR1 SQVTM and CDR2 ANQGSEA. This CDR3 has 14 amino acids. V gave up 4 bases and J gave up 0 bases, with 10 bases separating them. Written as DNA, the CDR3 is TGCAGCGTTGTCGGGACTGCCTCCTACAATGAGCAGTTCTTC. Translation: CSVVGTASYNEQFF.

This sequence joins TRBV12-3 or TRBV12-4 and TRBJ1-5; perhaps TRBD1 as D (6 bases). The CDR3 sequence is 13 residues long. V was cut by 2 bases and J by 5 bases, with 7 bases left in between. The chain's CDR3 is CASSLQGYQPQHF. The CDR3, as DNA: TGTGCCAGCAGTTTACAGGGGTATCAGCCCCAGCATTTT.

This clonotype was counted at least ten times. This rearrangement joins TRBV7-2 to TRBJ2-7, with D hard to call. Trimming shortened V by 5 bases and J by 5 bases, and 13 bases separated the two germline ends. Per the germline V gene, CDR1 is SGHTA and CDR2 is FQGNSA. The CDR3 is 13 amino acids. DNA of the CDR3: TGTGCCAGCAGCCCGCACTCCTGGGACGAGCAGTACTTC. Translation gives CASSPHSWDEQYF.

The chain uses TRBV4-1 and TRBJ1-5, with TRBD1 matching over 12 bases. CDR1 MGHRA and CDR2 YSYEKL come from the germline V gene. The trim removed 6 bases at V and 7 bases at J, leaving 10 bases unmatched. This CDR3 contains 16 residues. CDR3 sequence reads: CASSSRDRGLQQPQHF. The CDR3 DNA reads as TGCGCCAGCAGTTCCCGGGACAGGGGGCTACAACAGCCCCAGCATTTT.

V is TRBV7-2 and J is TRBJ2-3, with 10 bases lining up with TRBD2. The CDR3 spans 14 residues. V trimming: 7 bases; J trimming: 0 bases; junction bases outside the gene matches: 1. Germline CDR1 reads SGHTA; CDR2 reads FQGNSA. CDR3 nucleotide sequence: TGTGCCAGCAAGACTAGCGGGAGCACAGATACGCAGTATTTT. This sequence encodes CASKTSGSTDTQYF.

This clonotype was observed a few times. The chain joins TRBV2 to TRBJ2-5, with 7 positions matching TRBD1. Germline-derived CDR1 and CDR2 are SNHLY and FYNNEI. The V segment lost 8 bases and the J segment 2 bases; nucleotides outside the gene matches: 5. The CDR3 contains 13 residues. This CDR3 is CASSGQVQETQYF. The CDR3 DNA follows: TGTGCCAGCTCTGGACAGGTACAAGAGACCCAGTACTTC.

The genes are TRBV9 and TRBJ2-3; tentative D call: TRBD1 (5 bases). CDR3 length: 14 residues. Germline assignment: CDR1 SGDLS and CDR2 YYNGEE. Trimming removed 1 base at V and 5 bases at J, with 11 bases between. This chain's CDR3 is CASSVRGIGDTQYF. The CDR3 coding sequence is TGTGCCAGCAGCGTAAGGGGTATCGGAGATACGCAGTATTTT.

This clonotype was seen more than once but under ten times. V and J are TRBV7-2 and TRBJ2-3, with 9 bases lining up with TRBD2. The CDR3 runs 15 residues. Germline assignment: CDR1 SGHTA and CDR2 FQGNSA. Trimming took 1 base from V and 5 from J; bases not matched to a gene: 4. As DNA, the CDR3 is TGTGCCAGCAGCTTAGGTTCACTAGCGGGAGATACGCAGTATTTT. It is translated as CASSLGSLAGDTQYF.

This chain links TRBV28 with TRBJ2-2, with TRBD2 matching 9 bases. CDR3 length equals 14 residues. The germline gives CDR1 MDHEN, CDR2 SYDVKM. Germline trimming cut 6 bases from V and 4 bases from J; bases unmatched to any gene: 3. CDR3 nucleotide sequence: TGTGCCAGCAGAGGACTAGCGAGCACCGGGGAGCTGTTTTTT. Translated, it gives CASRGLASTGELFF.

This clonotype was picked up a small number of times. This chain joins TRBV2 and TRBJ2-2; either TRBD1 or TRBD2 may fit D (5 bases each). This CDR3 spans 15 amino acids. V was cut by 2 bases and J by 4 bases, with 11 bases left in between. Germline lookup yields CDR1 SNHLY and CDR2 FYNNEI. The CDR3 DNA sequence: TGTGCCAGCAGTGAAAGGGGAGAGCGCACCGGGGAGCTGTTTTTT. Translation: CASSERGERTGELFF.

This clonotype was observed at least ten times. The chain is built from TRBV12-3 or TRBV12-4 and TRBJ2-2, with D hard to call. With 4 bases removed from V and 6 bases from J, the gap between germline ends came to 6 bases. CDR3 length: 12 residues. The CDR3 nucleotides read TGTGCCAGCAGTTGGAAGGCCGGGGAGCTGTTTTTT. Translated: CASSWKAGELFF.

This clonotype has only a few counts. The V and J genes are TRBV5-6 and TRBJ2-6; TRBD1 aligns across 8 bases. Trimming at V came to 5 bases and at J to 0 bases, leaving 7 bases not matched to a gene. The CDR3 has 17 residues. The germline CDR1 and CDR2 sequences are SGHDT and YYEEEE. CDR3 amino acids: CASSLGTGASGANVLTF. CDR3 in DNA: TGTGCCAGCAGTCTTGGGACAGGCGCCTCTGGGGCCAACGTCCTGACTTTC.

This clonotype appeared a few times. This sequence joins TRBV12-3 or TRBV12-4 and TRBJ2-5; D call uncertain. Trimming left V 7 bases short and J 2 bases short, with 17 bases between. The CDR3 is 15 residues long. The CDR3 coding sequence is TGTGCCAGCACCCCCCGGCCGGCAAGGCAAGAGACCCAGTACTTC. This translates into CASTPRPARQETQYF.

This clonotype was picked up a small number of times. This chain joins TRBV30 and TRBJ2-1; D is undetermined. Trimming removed 8 bases from V and 0 bases from J, with 14 bases in between. CDR1 is GTSNPN and CDR2 is SVGIG in the germline V gene (reference sequence). This CDR3 is built from 14 residues. The CDR3 nucleotides are TGTGCCGTCCCCCGGTTAAGCTCCTACAATGAGCAGTTCTTC. Translated: CAVPRLSSYNEQFF.

This clonotype has ten or more counts. The V call is TRBV2, the J call TRBJ1-6; TRBD1 matches at 12 bases. CDR3 size: 13 residues. From germline, CDR1 is SNHLY and CDR2 FYNNEI. V shed 6 bases and J 9 bases; nucleotides not matched to a gene: 0. CDR3 DNA sequence: TGTGCCAGCAGGGGACAGGGGGCTTCACCCCTCCACTTT. The encoded protein is CASRGQGASPLHF.

The CDR3 nucleotides read TGTGCCTGGAGTAGGAGCTCCTACAATGAGCAGTTCTTC. Amino acids: CAWSRSSYNEQFF. The chain couples TRBV30 to TRBJ2-1; unclear D gene. V was cut by 2 bases and J by 0 bases, with 5 bases left in between. The CDR3 contains 13 residues. Germline V gene lookup returns CDR1 GTSNPN and CDR2 SVGIG (reference sequence).

J is TRBJ2-5 and V is TRBV4-1; D not resolved. The V gene lost 1 base and the J gene lost 4 bases, with 7 bases spanning the gap. CDR1 MGHRA and CDR2 YSYEKL come from the germline V gene. CDR3 length: 13 amino acids. The CDR3 DNA is TGCGCCAGCAGCCAAGTCTATTCAGAGACCCAGTACTTC. It translates to CASSQVYSETQYF.